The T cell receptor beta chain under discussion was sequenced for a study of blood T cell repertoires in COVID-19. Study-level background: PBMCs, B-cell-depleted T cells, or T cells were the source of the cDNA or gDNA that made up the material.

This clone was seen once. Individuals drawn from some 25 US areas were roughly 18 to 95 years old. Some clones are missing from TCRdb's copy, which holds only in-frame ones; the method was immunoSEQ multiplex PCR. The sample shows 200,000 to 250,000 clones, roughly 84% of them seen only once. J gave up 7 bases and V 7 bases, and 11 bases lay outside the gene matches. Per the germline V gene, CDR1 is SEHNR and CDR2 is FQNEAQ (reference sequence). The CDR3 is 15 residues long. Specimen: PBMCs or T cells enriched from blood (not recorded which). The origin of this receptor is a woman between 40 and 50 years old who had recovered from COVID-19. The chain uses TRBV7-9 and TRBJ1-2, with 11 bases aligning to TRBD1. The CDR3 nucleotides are TGTGCCAGCACCAACATAGGACAGGGGGCAGGTGGCTACACCTTC. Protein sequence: CASTNIGQGAGGYTF.